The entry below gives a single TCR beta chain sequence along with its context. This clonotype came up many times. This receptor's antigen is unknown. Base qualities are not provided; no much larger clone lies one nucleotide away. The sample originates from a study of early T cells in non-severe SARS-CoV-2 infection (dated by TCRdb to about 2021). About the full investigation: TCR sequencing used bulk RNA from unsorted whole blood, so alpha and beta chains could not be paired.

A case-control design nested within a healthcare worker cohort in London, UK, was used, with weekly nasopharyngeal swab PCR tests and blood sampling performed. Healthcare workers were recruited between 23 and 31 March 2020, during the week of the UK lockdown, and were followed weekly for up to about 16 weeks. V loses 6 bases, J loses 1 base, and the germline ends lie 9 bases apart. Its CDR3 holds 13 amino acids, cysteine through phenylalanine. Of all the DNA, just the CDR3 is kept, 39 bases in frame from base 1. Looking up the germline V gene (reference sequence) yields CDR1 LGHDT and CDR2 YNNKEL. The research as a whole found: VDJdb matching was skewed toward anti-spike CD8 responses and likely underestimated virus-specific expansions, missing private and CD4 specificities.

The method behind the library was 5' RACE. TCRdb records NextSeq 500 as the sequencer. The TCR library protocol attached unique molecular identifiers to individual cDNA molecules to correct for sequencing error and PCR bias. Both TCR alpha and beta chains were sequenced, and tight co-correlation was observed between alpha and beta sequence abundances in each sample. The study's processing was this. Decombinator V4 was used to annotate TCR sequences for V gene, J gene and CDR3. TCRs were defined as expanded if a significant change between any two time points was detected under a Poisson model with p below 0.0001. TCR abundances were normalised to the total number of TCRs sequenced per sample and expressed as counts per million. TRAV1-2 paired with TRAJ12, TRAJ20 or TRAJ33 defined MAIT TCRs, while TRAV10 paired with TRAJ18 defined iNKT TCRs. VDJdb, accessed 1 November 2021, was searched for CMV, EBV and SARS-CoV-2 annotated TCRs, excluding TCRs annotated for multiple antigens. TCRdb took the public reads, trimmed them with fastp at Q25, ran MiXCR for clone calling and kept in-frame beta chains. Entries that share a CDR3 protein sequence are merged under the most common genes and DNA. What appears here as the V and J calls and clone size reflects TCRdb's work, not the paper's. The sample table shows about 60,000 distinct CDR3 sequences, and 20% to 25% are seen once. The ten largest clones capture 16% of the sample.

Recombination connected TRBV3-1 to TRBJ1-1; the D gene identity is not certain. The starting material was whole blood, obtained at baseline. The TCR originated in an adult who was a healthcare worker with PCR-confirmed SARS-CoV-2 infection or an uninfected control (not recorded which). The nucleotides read TGTGCCAGCAGGTCGACTGGGAACACTGAAGCTTTCTTT. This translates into CASRSTGNTEAFF. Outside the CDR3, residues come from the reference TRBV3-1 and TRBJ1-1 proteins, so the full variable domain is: DTAVSQTPKYLVTQMGNDKSIKCEQNLGHDTMYWYKQDSKKFLKIMFSYNNKELIINETVPNRFSPKSPDKAHLNLHINSLELGDSAVYFCASRSTGNTEAFFGQGTRLTVV.